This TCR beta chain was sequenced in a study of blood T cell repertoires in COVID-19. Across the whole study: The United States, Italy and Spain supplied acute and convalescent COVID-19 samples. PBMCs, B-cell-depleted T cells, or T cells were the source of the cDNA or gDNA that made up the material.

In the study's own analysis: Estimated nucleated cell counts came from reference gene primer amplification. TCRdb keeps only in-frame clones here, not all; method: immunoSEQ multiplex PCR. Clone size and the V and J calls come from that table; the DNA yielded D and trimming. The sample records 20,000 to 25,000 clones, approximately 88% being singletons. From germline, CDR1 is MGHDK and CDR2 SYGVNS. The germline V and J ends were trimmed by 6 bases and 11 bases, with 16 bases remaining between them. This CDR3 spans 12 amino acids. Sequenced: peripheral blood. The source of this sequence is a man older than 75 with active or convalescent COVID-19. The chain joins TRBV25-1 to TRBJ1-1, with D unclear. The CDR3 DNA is TGTGCCAGCAGCCTGGACTCAAGGCAGGCTTTCTTT. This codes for CASSLDSRQAFF.